These T cell receptor beta chains were read from a single sample in a study of PD-1 blockade in classical Hodgkin lymphoma. The method was immunoSEQ multiplex PCR; TCRdb's version includes in-frame clones alone and lacks a portion of them. The sample lists 11,000 to 15,000 clones; 80% to 90% were seen once. Sequences were derived from peripheral blood mononuclear cells (PBMCs), sampled at baseline. These receptors were obtained from a human donor with classical Hodgkin lymphoma. The CDR3 runs from the conserved cysteine through the conserved F or W. The order of the fields is D gene, clone size, J gene, V gene, CDR3 protein, CDR3 DNA. The D gene is left open where the match is weak. The size field is filled for only some rows; it gives once, few, many or a size class.

d_gene: TRBD1
abundance: NA
j_gene: TRBJ2-1
v_gene: TRBV7-2
CDR3aa: CASSSETASRQGLYNEQFF
CDR3nt: TGTGCCAGCAGCTCCGAAACGGCTAGTCGACAGGGCCTGTACAATGAGCAGTTCTTC

d_gene: TRBD1
abundance: NA
j_gene: TRBJ2-7
v_gene: TRBV27
CDR3aa: CATSPTGVTYEQYF
CDR3nt: TGTGCCACCAGCCCGACAGGGGTGACCTACGAGCAGTACTTC

d_gene: TRBD1
abundance: few
j_gene: TRBJ1-1
v_gene: TRBV19
CDR3aa: CASSLYRGGDTEAFF
CDR3nt: TGTGCCAGTAGTCTCTACAGGGGTGGGGACACTGAAGCTTTCTTT

d_gene: TRBD1
abundance: NA
j_gene: TRBJ1-6
v_gene: TRBV11-2
CDR3aa: CASSLGPGTGVTNSPLHF
CDR3nt: TGTGCCAGCAGCTTAGGGCCCGGGACAGGGGTTACGAATTCACCCCTCCACTTT

d_gene: NA
abundance: NA
j_gene: TRBJ1-2
v_gene: TRBV6-5
CDR3aa: CASSLGGVPNYGYTF
CDR3nt: TGTGCCAGCAGTTTGGGAGGGGTCCCCAACTATGGCTACACCTTC

d_gene: NA
abundance: NA
j_gene: TRBJ1-1
v_gene: TRBV6-5
CDR3aa: CASSYSEMSSTEAFF
CDR3nt: TGTGCCAGCAGTTACTCGGAGATGTCCTCCACTGAAGCTTTCTTT

d_gene: NA
abundance: once
j_gene: TRBJ2-3
v_gene: TRBV27
CDR3aa: CASSPTTKGYTDTQYF
CDR3nt: TGTGCCAGCAGTCCCACTACTAAGGGCTACACAGATACGCAGTATTTT

d_gene: NA
abundance: NA
j_gene: TRBJ2-1
v_gene: TRBV4-2
CDR3aa: CASSLVRAPSYNEQFF
CDR3nt: TGTGCCAGCAGCCTAGTGAGGGCCCCCTCCTACAATGAGCAGTTCTTC

d_gene: NA
abundance: few
j_gene: TRBJ2-1
v_gene: TRBV7-6
CDR3aa: CASSLGEYAEQFF
CDR3nt: TGTGCCAGCAGCTTAGGGGAATACGCGGAGCAGTTCTTC

d_gene: NA
abundance: once
j_gene: TRBJ1-3
v_gene: TRBV6-6
CDR3aa: CASSPGASPNTIYF
CDR3nt: TGTGCCAGCAGTCCAGGGGCCTCGCCAAACACCATATATTTT

d_gene: TRBD2
abundance: NA
j_gene: TRBJ2-1
v_gene: TRBV6-5
CDR3aa: CATHPGGAYNEQFF
CDR3nt: TGTGCCACCCACCCGGGGGGGGCCTACAATGAGCAGTTCTTC

d_gene: NA
abundance: few
j_gene: TRBJ2-2
v_gene: TRBV5-1
CDR3aa: CASRLKEDGELFF
CDR3nt: TGCGCCAGCAGGTTAAAGGAAGACGGGGAGCTGTTTTTT

d_gene: TRBD1
abundance: NA
j_gene: TRBJ1-2
v_gene: TRBV5-8
CDR3aa: CASSRYRGIGTSYGYTF
CDR3nt: TGTGCCAGCAGCCGTTACAGGGGGATCGGTACTTCCTATGGCTACACCTTC

d_gene: NA
abundance: NA
j_gene: TRBJ1-1
v_gene: TRBV6-5
CDR3aa: CASSLVGDTEAFF
CDR3nt: TGTGCCAGCAGTTTAGTGGGGGACACTGAAGCTTTCTTT

d_gene: NA
abundance: once
j_gene: TRBJ2-5
v_gene: TRBV19
CDR3aa: CASSISGGGETQYF
CDR3nt: TGTGCCAGTAGTATCTCAGGGGGAGGAGAGACCCAGTACTTC

d_gene: TRBD1
abundance: NA
j_gene: TRBJ1-4
v_gene: TRBV5-1
CDR3aa: CASSLRGGSGEKLFF
CDR3nt: TGCGCCAGCAGCTTGCGAGGGGGCTCAGGGGAAAAACTGTTTTTT

d_gene: NA
abundance: NA
j_gene: TRBJ1-6
v_gene: TRBV7-9
CDR3aa: CASSPQTHNSPLHF
CDR3nt: TGTGCCAGCAGCCCCCAGACTCATAATTCACCCCTCCACTTT

d_gene: NA
abundance: NA
j_gene: TRBJ2-3
v_gene: TRBV29-1
CDR3aa: CSAKSTTLTTDTQYF
CDR3nt: TGCAGCGCCAAATCCACAACACTTACCACAGATACGCAGTATTTT

d_gene: NA
abundance: NA
j_gene: TRBJ2-2
v_gene: TRBV11-2
CDR3aa: CASRPQGKGELFF
CDR3nt: TGTGCCAGCAGACCACAGGGTAAAGGGGAGCTGTTTTTT

d_gene: NA
abundance: medium-sized
j_gene: TRBJ1-4
v_gene: TRBV7-9
CDR3aa: CASSLGTGSVEKLFF
CDR3nt: TGTGCCAGCAGCTTAGGAACAGGCTCGGTGGAAAAACTGTTTTTT

d_gene: NA
abundance: NA
j_gene: TRBJ2-2
v_gene: TRBV5-1
CDR3aa: CASRPQFGELFF
CDR3nt: TGCGCCAGCAGGCCCCAGTTCGGGGAGCTGTTTTTT

d_gene: NA
abundance: NA
j_gene: TRBJ1-4
v_gene: TRBV5-1
CDR3aa: CASSTQADGEKLFF
CDR3nt: TGCGCCAGCAGCACCCAGGCCGACGGTGAAAAACTGTTTTTT

d_gene: NA
abundance: NA
j_gene: TRBJ1-2
v_gene: TRBV4-1
CDR3aa: CASSQTPGPIYGYTF
CDR3nt: TGCGCCAGCAGCCAAACCCCGGGACCTATCTATGGCTACACCTTC

d_gene: NA
abundance: once
j_gene: TRBJ2-7
v_gene: TRBV6-6
CDR3aa: CASRPQVYEQYF
CDR3nt: TGTGCCAGCAGACCACAGGTATACGAGCAGTACTTC

d_gene: TRBD2
abundance: NA
j_gene: TRBJ2-5
v_gene: TRBV4-1
CDR3aa: CASSQDTRAGGSQETQYF
CDR3nt: TGCGCCAGCAGCCAAGACACGAGGGCGGGGGGATCCCAAGAGACCCAGTACTTC

d_gene: NA
abundance: few
j_gene: TRBJ1-5
v_gene: TRBV4-1
CDR3aa: CASSPHQGQPQHF
CDR3nt: TGCGCCAGCAGCCCCCATCAGGGTCAGCCCCAGCATTTT

d_gene: TRBD1
abundance: NA
j_gene: TRBJ1-5
v_gene: TRBV7-8
CDR3aa: CASSPRAGGRNQPQHF
CDR3nt: TGTGCCAGCAGCCCGCGAGCAGGGGGGAGGAATCAGCCCCAGCATTTT

d_gene: NA
abundance: NA
j_gene: TRBJ1-2
v_gene: TRBV7-2
CDR3aa: CASSLAPGASYGYTF
CDR3nt: TGTGCCAGCAGCTTAGCCCCCGGGGCGAGCTATGGCTACACCTTC

d_gene: NA
abundance: NA
j_gene: TRBJ1-1
v_gene: TRBV18
CDR3aa: CASSPQYGANTEAFF
CDR3nt: TGTGCCAGCTCACCACAATACGGGGCAAACACTGAAGCTTTCTTT

d_gene: NA
abundance: NA
j_gene: TRBJ1-2
v_gene: TRBV10-3
CDR3aa: CAISETGAIGYTF
CDR3nt: TGTGCCATCAGTGAGACGGGGGCTATAGGCTACACCTTC

d_gene: TRBD2
abundance: NA
j_gene: TRBJ2-1
v_gene: TRBV2
CDR3aa: CASSEGKRTSGLLSSYNEQFF
CDR3nt: TGTGCCAGCAGTGAGGGTAAAAGGACTAGCGGGTTACTAAGCTCCTACAATGAGCAGTTCTTC

d_gene: TRBD1
abundance: NA
j_gene: TRBJ2-4
v_gene: TRBV7-9
CDR3aa: CASSLGTGRNIQYF
CDR3nt: TGTGCCAGCAGCTTAGGGACAGGGAGGAACATTCAGTACTTC

d_gene: TRBD1
abundance: NA
j_gene: TRBJ2-5
v_gene: TRBV10-2
CDR3aa: CASGSGGGETQYF
CDR3nt: TGCGCCAGCGGATCAGGGGGTGGAGAGACCCAGTACTTC

d_gene: NA
abundance: once
j_gene: TRBJ2-3
v_gene: TRBV2
CDR3aa: CASSQAAADPRRNTQYF
CDR3nt: TGTGCCAGCAGCCAGGCGGCGGCGGACCCCCGCAGGAATACGCAGTATTTT

d_gene: NA
abundance: NA
j_gene: TRBJ2-1
v_gene: TRBV5-6
CDR3aa: CASSLEGRDYNEQFF
CDR3nt: TGTGCCAGCAGCTTGGAAGGACGGGACTACAATGAGCAGTTCTTC

d_gene: TRBD1
abundance: NA
j_gene: TRBJ2-2
v_gene: TRBV9
CDR3aa: CASSPHWDSGELFF
CDR3nt: TGTGCCAGCAGCCCACACTGGGACAGCGGGGAGCTGTTTTTT

d_gene: TRBD1
abundance: NA
j_gene: TRBJ1-4
v_gene: TRBV18
CDR3aa: CASSPGQVRTNEKLFF
CDR3nt: TGTGCCAGCTCACCTGGACAGGTTCGGACTAATGAAAAACTGTTTTTT

d_gene: TRBD2
abundance: NA
j_gene: TRBJ2-3
v_gene: TRBV7-9
CDR3aa: CASSFQRGRTDTQYF
CDR3nt: TGTGCCAGCAGCTTCCAGCGGGGGAGGACAGATACGCAGTATTTT